This T cell receptor (beta chain) is drawn from a study of blood T cell repertoires in COVID-19. As for the study in general: COVID-19 samples, acute and convalescent, were from the United States, Italy and Spain. In each case, the material was cDNA or gDNA derived from T cells, B-cell-depleted T cells, or PBMCs.

CDR1 SEHNR and CDR2 FQNEAQ come from the germline V gene (reference sequence). The V gene lost 5 bases and the J gene lost 1 base, with 14 bases spanning the gap. This CDR3 comprises 15 residues. This clone turned up a few times. The table came from immunoSEQ multiplex PCR; TCRdb's copy has only in-frame clones and leaves some out. The profile shows approximately 80,000 clones, roughly nine tenths of them singletons. The chain employs TRBV7-9 and TRBJ1-1; unclear D gene. The sample taken for sequencing was peripheral blood. This receptor was taken from a human donor in a cohort sampled during active COVID-19. DNA of the CDR3: TGTGCCAGCAGCCCCCCCCCGCGGCAGAACACTGAAGCTTTCTTT. Translating it yields CASSPPPRQNTEAFF.